The clone carrying this TCR beta chain was detected ten times or more. These data belong to a study of T cells in Graves' hyperthyroidism and ophthalmopathy. There were TCR beta CDR3 regions amplified from RNA transcripts. TCR CDR3 underwent first-round RT-PCR with the HTBI primer set. TCRdb itself ran the multiplex PCR reads through MiXCR, one entry per CDR3 protein. Here the sample spans about 380,000 distinct CDR3 sequences, roughly 13% being singletons. This clonotype was obtained from a man aged 30 to 39 with Graves' hyperthyroidism that later progressed to Graves' ophthalmopathy. The specimen sequenced was blood.

The CDR3 spells CASGLDLQPLHF. The DNA for the CDR3 is TGTGCTAGTGGTTTGGACCTGCAGCCCCTCCACTTT. The J gene is TRBJ1-6, the V gene TRBV12-5; D gene unclear. Trimming took off 1 base at V and 13 bases at J, with 8 bases between the two ends. Germline assignment: CDR1 LGHNT and CDR2 FRNRAP. This CDR3 is built from 12 residues.